Below are 15 T cell receptor beta chains sequenced from a single sample in a study of blood T cell repertoires in COVID-19. Method: immunoSEQ multiplex PCR; TCRdb's copy keeps in-frame clones and lacks some. The sample holds approximately 300,000 clones, 90% seen once. The sequenced sample was PBMCs or T cells enriched from blood (not recorded which). The receptors shown here come from a woman aged 25-40 years who had been exposed to COVID-19.

V and J are TRBV19 and TRBJ1-1; D is ambiguous. Trimming left V 3 bases short and J 1 base short, with 6 bases between. From germline, CDR1 is LNHDA and CDR2 SQIVND (reference sequence). The CDR3 runs to 13 residues. Here the CDR3 reads CASSIIWNTEAFF. CDR3 coding DNA: TGTGCCAGTAGTATTATCTGGAACACTGAAGCTTTCTTT.

J is TRBJ1-5 and V is TRBV27; TRBD1 matches at 10 bases. The CDR3 has 17 amino acids. J was trimmed by 4 bases and V by 2 bases; bases with no gene match: 8. The V gene's germline CDR1 is MNHEY and CDR2 SMNVEV (reference sequence). Written as DNA, the CDR3 is TGTGCCAGCAGTTTAATTAGTGGGACAGGGGTGAATCAGCCCCAGCATTTT. Translated, it gives CASSLISGTGVNQPQHF.

The rearrangement links TRBV7-6 to TRBJ1-1, with 9 bases that match TRBD1. Germline V gene lookup returns CDR1 SGHVS and CDR2 FNYEAQ. The CDR3 extends over 17 amino acids. The junction had 11 bases not matched to a gene; V was cut back by 1 base and J by 5 bases. The CDR3 here is CASSLDPQTGGRTEAFF. The CDR3, as DNA: TGTGCCAGCAGCTTAGATCCCCAGACAGGGGGTAGGACTGAAGCTTTCTTT. The whole variable domain, filled in from reference TRBV7-6 and TRBJ1-1, reads GAGVSQSPRYKVTKRGQDVALRCDPISGHVSLYWYRQALGQGPEFLTYFNYEAQQDKSGLPNDRFSAERPEGSISTLTIQRTEQRDSAMYRCASSLDPQTGGRTEAFFGQGTRLTVV.

The CDR3 region has the DNA TGTGCCAGCAGCTTAGGGCAGTCAGGGGGCTACAATGAGCAGTTCTTC. Its translation: CASSLGQSGGYNEQFF. The gene calls are TRBV11-3 and TRBJ2-1; TRBD1 matches at 7 bases. Losses at the gene ends were 1 base for V and 3 bases for J; bases not matched to a gene: 6. The germline CDR1 and CDR2 sequences are SGHNT and YENEEA. The CDR3 loop spans 16 amino acids.

V is TRBV6-4 and J is TRBJ1-6; D might be TRBD1 (5 bases). Per germline, CDR1 MRHNA and CDR2 SNTAGT. The CDR3 has 15 amino acids. Trimming took off 0 bases at V and 6 bases at J, with 9 bases between the two ends. Here the CDR3 DNA reads TGTGCCAGCAGTGACTCAGGGGTCGGTAATTCACCCCTCCACTTT. Its translation is CASSDSGVGNSPLHF.

The chain links TRBV18 to TRBJ1-2, with 7 bases identical to TRBD1. V shed 3 bases and J 6 bases; nucleotides not matched to a gene: 10. The germline gives CDR1 KGHSH, CDR2 LQKENI. The CDR3 is 15 amino acids. CDR3 bases: TGTGCCAGCTCACCGACGTCGTACAGGGGCCATGGCTACACCTTC. Translated, it gives CASSPTSYRGHGYTF.

The gene calls are TRBV5-4 and TRBJ2-5; D gene unclear. Trimming took 4 bases from V and 1 from J, leaving 8 bases between them. CDR3 length equals 13 residues. CDR1 and CDR2 (germline): SGHNT, YYREEE (reference sequence). CDR3 residues: CASSPGVQETQYF. CDR3 DNA sequence: TGTGCCAGCAGCCCTGGAGTCCAAGAGACCCAGTACTTC.

A note on this clone: This sample also contains other DNA sequences that code for the same CDR3. The chain recombines TRBV3-1 (or the pseudogene TRBV3-2) with TRBJ1-1; D is unclear. Germline CDR1 is LGHDT and CDR2 is YNNKEL (reference sequence). V was cut by 2 bases and J by 1 base, with 14 bases left in between. This CDR3 is built from 16 residues. CDR3: CASSQLPGGENTEAFF. CDR3 nucleotides: TGTGCCAGCAGCCAACTACCGGGAGGAGAGAACACTGAAGCTTTCTTT.

The chain couples TRBV6-5 to TRBJ2-5; 8 bases fit TRBD1. This CDR3 contains 15 residues. Germline CDR1 MNHEY, CDR2 SVGAGI. The V segment lost 5 bases and the J segment 4 bases; nucleotides outside the gene matches: 9. Here the CDR3 reads CASSQQGALSETQYF. As DNA, the CDR3 is TGTGCCAGCAGTCAGCAGGGGGCGCTTTCAGAGACCCAGTACTTC.

The chain couples TRBV19 to TRBJ1-6; TRBD1 is a possible D gene (6 bases). CDR3 length equals 16 residues. Germline CDR1 and CDR2: LNHDA and SQIVND (reference sequence). Trimming took off 5 bases at V and 0 bases at J, with 11 bases between the two ends. The CDR3 loop reads CASSWDIRSYNSPLHF. CDR3 DNA: TGTGCCAGTAGTTGGGACATCCGCTCCTATAATTCACCCCTCCACTTT.

The chain is built from TRBV5-6 and TRBJ1-3; D gene uncertain. The V gene's germline CDR1 is SGHDT and CDR2 YYEEEE. The CDR3 sequence is 17 residues long. Trimming took off 0 bases at V and 2 bases at J, with 15 bases between the two ends. The CDR3, as DNA: TGTGCCAGCAGCTTGGACAGCTTAGTACTGGCTGGAAACACCATATATTTT. It yields the protein CASSLDSLVLAGNTIYF.

The V gene is TRBV4-2, the J gene TRBJ2-3, with D perhaps TRBD2 (6 bases). CDR3 size: 16 residues. Trimming removed 5 bases at V and 6 bases at J, with 21 bases between. Per germline, CDR1 LGHNA and CDR2 YNFKEQ. The DNA of the CDR3 is TGTGCCAGCAGCAGGAGTGGACTATCGCATGAGGATACGCAGTATTTT. Translating gives CASSRSGLSHEDTQYF.

The chain is built from TRBV6-1 and TRBJ2-7; TRBD1 matches 7 bases. This CDR3 contains 16 residues. Unmatched junction bases numbered 13, after V lost 2 bases and J lost 6 bases. Per the germline V gene, CDR1 is MNHNS and CDR2 is SASEGT. The DNA of the CDR3 is TGTGCCAGCAGTGAACCGTCGGGACAGATCCCCTCCGAGCAGTACTTC. Translated: CASSEPSGQIPSEQYF.

The chain carries TRBV19 and TRBJ1-3; perhaps TRBD1 as D (5 bases). V dropped 4 bases and J dropped 2 bases, with 12 bases sitting between them. The CDR3 runs 15 residues. The germline V gene has CDR1 LNHDA and CDR2 SQIVND (reference sequence). CDR3 nucleotides: TGTGCCAGTAGTAACCGGGCCAGGGCTGGAAACACCATATATTTT. It yields the protein CASSNRARAGNTIYF.

The chain uses TRBV29-1 and TRBJ1-1; unclear D gene. The V end lost 6 bases, the J end lost 0 bases, and 11 bases lay between the germline ends. CDR3 length: 13 amino acids. Germline assignment: CDR1 SQVTM and CDR2 ANQGSEA. CDR3 DNA: TGCAGCGTAGAACAGCGTTTGAACACTGAAGCTTTCTTT. The encoded protein is CSVEQRLNTEAFF.